The T cell receptor (beta chain) under discussion was sequenced for a study of T cell clonotyping in hematopoietic cell transplantation. CDR1 is SGHNT and CDR2 is YENEEA in the germline V gene. The ends were cut back, 5 bases at V and 10 bases at J, with 12 bases in the middle. The CDR3 spans 12 residues. Sequencing was performed with immunoSEQ multiplex PCR; in TCRdb, only in-frame clones are kept and a portion is missing. Altogether 69,000 or so clones are present, 90% to 95% being singletons, with the ten largest covering approximately 1.5%. The receptor was derived from a man in his fifties in good health. Some clones in this sample may be carry-over from other donors' samples. The sample consisted of peripheral blood mononuclear cells. The J gene is TRBJ2-1, the V gene TRBV11-3; TRBD1 is a possible D gene (6 bases). The CDR3 sequence is CASSPTGTEQFF. In nucleotides, the CDR3 is TGTGCCAGCAGCCCGACCGGGACAGAGCAGTTCTTC.